This T cell receptor (beta chain) comes out of a study of blood T cell repertoires in COVID-19. About the research overall: Material from acute and convalescent COVID-19 was sourced from the United States, Italy and Spain. Sample material is recorded as cDNA or gDNA derived from T cells, B-cell-depleted T cells, or PBMCs.

Trimming removed 0 bases from V and 8 bases from J; junction bases left unmatched: 10. The CDR3 is 18 amino acids. Germline CDR1 reads LGHNA; CDR2 reads YNFKEQ. Assignments of participants to cohorts depended upon their own reported clinical history. Resolution of symptoms, clearance, or two negative PCRs was present in recovered Cohort 3 donors. Using immunoSEQ multiplex PCR, the repertoire was profiled, and TCRdb retains in-frame clones only, with some absent. The sample yields about 300,000 clones, approximately 81% seen once. The rearrangement joins TRBV4-2 to TRBJ2-1, with 13 bases lining up with TRBD2. The sequence derives from a woman in her forties or fifties who had recovered from COVID-19. Sequencing input: PBMCs or T cells enriched from blood (not recorded which). The CDR3 coding sequence is TGTGCCAGCAGCCAAGAGCAAACGGGACTAGCGGGATCCGATGAGCAGTTCTTC. Translation: CASSQEQTGLAGSDEQFF.